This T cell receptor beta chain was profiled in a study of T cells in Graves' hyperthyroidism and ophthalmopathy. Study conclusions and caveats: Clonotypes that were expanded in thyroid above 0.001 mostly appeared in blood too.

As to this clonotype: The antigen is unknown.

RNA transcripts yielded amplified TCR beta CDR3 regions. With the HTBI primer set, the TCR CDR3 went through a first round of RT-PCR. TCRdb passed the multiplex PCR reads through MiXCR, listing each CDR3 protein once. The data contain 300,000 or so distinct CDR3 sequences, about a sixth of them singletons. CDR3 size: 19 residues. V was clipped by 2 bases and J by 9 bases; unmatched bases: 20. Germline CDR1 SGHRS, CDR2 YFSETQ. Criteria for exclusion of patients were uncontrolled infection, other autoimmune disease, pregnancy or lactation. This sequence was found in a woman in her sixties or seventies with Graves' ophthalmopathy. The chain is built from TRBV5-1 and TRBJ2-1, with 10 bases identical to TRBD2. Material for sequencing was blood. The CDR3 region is CASSFPPPTTLAGVGEQFF. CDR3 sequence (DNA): TGCGCCAGCAGCTTCCCCCCGCCCACAACCCTAGCGGGAGTGGGTGAGCAGTTCTTC.